This T cell receptor (beta chain) was observed in a study of identical twins. Concerning this clonotype itself: The antigen remains undetermined. Mismatch with germline at one junction end may stem from a read error.

Regarding the study as a whole: A lower insertion count was a feature of abundant cord blood beta clonotypes, with no such feature in memory repertoires. In drawing conclusions, the study used cross-sectional statistical analysis and did not follow the same donors.

A universal primer site came from template switching; cDNA carried unique molecular identifiers. TCRdb analysed the 5' RACE reads with MiXCR anew, one entry per CDR3 protein. The sample has 690,000 or so distinct CDR3 sequences; over 8.5% are singletons. The data were also submitted as part of a second study, on yellow fever vaccine responses in identical twins.

The sample comprised PBMCs. The TCR originated in a woman younger than 30 in good health.

The CDR3 reads CACSSLQGLAGLTGELFF. The CDR3, as DNA: TGTGCCTGCAGTTCCCTTCAGGGACTAGCGGGACTCACCGGGGAGCTGTTTTTT. This chain joins TRBV12-3 or TRBV12-4 and TRBJ2-2; 13 bases map to TRBD2. This CDR3 region has 18 residues.